The source of this T cell receptor beta chain is a study of shared clonotypes between healthy human individuals. Sequencing used immunoSEQ multiplex PCR; TCRdb keeps in-frame clones, though not all of them. The sample has under 2.5 million clones, around 93% seen once; the top ten hold approximately 0.41%. The TCR comes from a man younger than 35 in good health. Some clones in this sample may be carry-over from other donors' samples. Sequencing was carried out using naive CD4+ T cells from PBMCs. Subset in this sample: CD45RA+ positively selected.

CDR3 sequence: CASSLGKGSNTGELFF. In DNA, the CDR3 is TGTGCCAGCAGCTTGGGGAAAGGTTCGAACACCGGGGAGCTGTTTTTT. The chain employs TRBV5-4 and TRBJ2-2; no clear D. The CDR3 runs 16 residues. Germline values: CDR1 SGHNT, CDR2 YYREEE (reference sequence). Trimming removed 0 bases from V and 0 bases from J, with 9 bases in between.